A single T cell receptor beta chain is shown here with its context. Its cognate antigen has yet to be identified. The sample is drawn from a study of cytomegalovirus exposure and HLA in healthy donors (dated by TCRdb to about 2017). For the wider study: In an earlier analysis of around 540 of the donors, 250 to 350 Gb of sequence data and just under 120 million unique TCR beta sequences from approximately 180 million T cells were reported. Roughly 300 gigabases of sequencing data and approximately 93 million unique TCR sequences were included in an early release covering roughly 600 HLA-typed donors. Of the 300 to 450 genotyped donors, around 81% fell in the genetic ancestry cluster associated with self-reported Caucasian donors. The study aimed to test whether signatures of past pathogen exposure could be identified by cataloging public T cell receptors. The study used immunosequencing to profile the T cell repertoires of approximately 630 subjects and linked those repertoires to cytomegalovirus serostatus. Besides the first cohort of about 730 subjects, a separate validation cohort made up of over 100 different subjects was used. High-throughput TCR immunosequencing, statistical association of individual TCRs with disease status, and machine learning were combined to predict cytomegalovirus infection status. A later analysis re-analyzed previously published TCR beta repertoires from several hundred donors and added high-resolution HLA genotyping to study TCR occurrence patterns. The later analysis used no new phenotypic data to find candidate immune exposures, relying instead on TCR beta sequences and their occurrence across donors. An earlier analysis of about 600 of the donors used high-throughput TCR beta sequencing to judge whether each TCR beta V gene segment behaved as functional or pseudogenic. Donor age, sex, ethnicity and CMV serostatus were collected together with the repertoire data. In a later genetic analysis, genome-wide SNP genotypes for about 55% of the roughly 670 donors were used, and that subset was treated as a discovery cohort. All discovery cohort repertoires had been generated using a single sequencing platform. HLA typing included class I and class II loci at four-digit resolution. The number of typed donors differed by locus: about 620-640 for A, B, C, DRB1 and DQB1; 500 to 550 for DQA1; some 610 for DPA1; and some 470 for DPB1. Because of strong linkage in the cohort, a few DR-DQ haplotypes were treated as single units for association and clustering. On average, roughly 250,000 unique TCR beta nucleotide sequences were sequenced per donor among a few hundred genotyped donors of the cohort, with approximately 18% of those sequences being non-productive.

The cohort consisted of some 730 healthy bone marrow donors. Cohort members were all nominally healthy when sampled, although unrecorded immune exposures were likely present. The donor tested CMV seronegative, placing the donor among the 352 seronegative members of the cohort. A peripheral blood sample was collected from each donor, and TCR beta sequencing was performed on peripheral blood mononuclear cells. Genomic DNA extraction from the blood cell samples was performed with the Qiagen DNeasy Blood Extraction Kit. Here is what the overall study found, with its caveats: The classifier was reported to diagnose cytomegalovirus status with high specificity and sensitivity in both the original cohort and the validation cohort. CMV serostatus was the only immune exposure information available for the cohort. Only TCR beta chains were sequenced in this cohort, and the absence of alpha or paired-chain data limited detectable features. A later analysis found that TCR association rates varied across HLA loci, with DRB1 alleles showing the most associated TCRs and HLA-C alleles the fewest. Sequencing depth was assumed to be roughly uniform across donors in the presence/absence analyses, though that assumption may not hold. Because the 87-base-pair reads could not distinguish some IMGT-functional V segments, including TRBV6-2 and TRBV6-3, those segments were excluded. A further reported finding was that TCR beta sequences accurately predicted the HLA-A and HLA-B alleles for most subjects in the first cohort. A few of the identified cytomegalovirus-associated TCR beta chains were confirmed in vitro to be specific for cytomegalovirus antigens. In an earlier analysis of about 600 of the donors, most TCR beta V segments appeared in productive rearrangements about 87% or about 30% of the time, broadly matching IMGT annotations. In a later analysis, around 17,000 TCR beta sequences were associated with specific HLA alleles at a false discovery rate of 0.05. When HLA alleles, especially DR and DQ, strongly co-occurred, attributing TCR associations to individual alleles was difficult. An association between a missense DCLRE1C variant and V-gene and J-gene trimming of TCR beta chains was found in a later genetic analysis and replicated in an independent cohort. Most CMV-associated TCR beta chains appeared to be HLA-restricted in a later analysis, and the HLA associations seemed to be driven largely by CMV exposure. HLA typing was unavailable for some donors at each locus, so association tests used only the typed subset. A group of highly shared sequence variants was considered likely to be a technical artifact of the sequencing pipeline. It was suggested by the authors that the approach could potentially be generalized to other disease states and immunological phenotypes. Linkage disequilibrium might explain the correlated functional status among segregating V segments, but an unknown experimental factor could not be excluded. In a later analysis, several top co-occurrence clusters were reported to appear linked to parvovirus B19, influenza, CMV and Epstein-Barr virus. In the study, some 180 TCR beta chains were listed as associated with cytomegalovirus. Because counts were too low, under 20 rarely observed V segments, including chromosome 9 orphons, were left out of the earlier analysis of 587 of the donors. Across donors, most TCR sequences were observed very rarely, whereas some public TCRs were present in many individuals. According to a later genetic analysis, donors in an Asian-associated ancestry cluster had fewer N-insertions in productive TCRs than the approximately 700-donor mean. In a later analysis, HLA-associated TCR beta chains were found to be more clonally expanded and to have lower generation probabilities than equally common non-associated chains.

Libraries were built with the immunoSEQ multiplex PCR assay. A mixture of 60 forward primers for TCR Vbeta segments and 13 reverse primers for TCR Jbeta segments was used in the multiplex PCR. Amplification of the CDR3 region of rearranged TCR beta genes was performed with a multiplex PCR assay on genomic DNA. The amplified TCR beta libraries were sequenced on the Illumina HiSeq System as 87-base-pair reads. The study's processing was this. A later analysis tallied roughly 80 million unique TCR beta chains across the 640 or so repertoires, and some 12 million of those chains were shared by two or more donors. Raw reads were error-corrected and collapsed into unique sequences by a nearest-neighbor algorithm in which closely related sequences were merged to remove PCR and sequencing errors. Alignment of CDR3 sequences to IMGT reference sequences was used to assign V, D and J gene segments. For a sequence to be retained, a match of at least six nucleotides to both a V gene segment and a J gene segment was required. Rearrangements were called productive when the CDR3 lacked stop codons and stayed in frame with V and J; all others were non-productive. Following IMGT convention, CDR3 was defined as the stretch from the second conserved V-encoded cysteine up to the conserved J-encoded phenylalanine. In an earlier analysis of just under 600 of the donors, sequences lacking an unambiguous match to a single V gene segment were excluded. An earlier analysis of several hundred of the donors called V segments functional above 56.7% productive rearrangements and segregating when the between-donor standard deviation exceeded 5%. To diagnose cytomegalovirus status from the catalog of TCR beta chain sequences, a statistical classification framework was built. V and J gene assignment, in a later analysis, came from comparing TCR nucleotide sequences with IMGT/GENE-DB human TR gene sequences. Using the TCRdist pipeline, a later analysis assigned CDR3 sequences along with most-parsimonious VDJ recombination scenarios. In a later analysis, every TCR beta chain was defined by the combination of its CDR3 amino acid sequence and its V-gene family, and reads without a unique V-gene family were dropped. As a way to deal with suspected cross-contamination and a sequencing artifact, a later analysis dropped nearly 600 nucleotide sequences that were highly shared and had low generation probability. In a later analysis, a clonal expansion index was calculated for each public chain from normalized within-repertoire ranks of inferred template counts. A later analysis computed generation probabilities with a VDJ recombination model fitted to out-of-frame rearrangements, and checked the results against IGoR. A later analysis scored TCR-TCR, TCR-HLA and TCR-CMV co-occurrence with hypergeometric tests, applying a repertoire-size bias correction to TCR pairs. False discovery rates were estimated in a later analysis by permuting HLA or CMV assignments 20 times. In a later analysis, co-occurring TCRs were grouped using DBSCAN, and TCRdist sequence similarity was added for clustering within HLA-allele-positive subsets. Co-occurrence clustering excluded repertoires with fewer than 30,000 or more than 120,000 public chains, plus five with anomalous nucleotide sharing. In TCRdb, the immuneACCESS table is reduced to in-frame sequences with V and J assigned. These tables do not hold every clone; where another copy was compared, an unresolved V gene accounts for under half, and the others remain unexplained. V and J calls and clone size are those listed in that table; D and trimming were worked out from the DNA. This sample's table contains tens of thousands of clones. The ten largest account for less than 0.65% of the sample.

Including cysteine and phenylalanine, the CDR3 has 16 amino acids. Just CDR3 DNA is preserved here, 48 bases in frame from base 1. Trimming removed 4 bases from V and 1 base from J; the gene matches leave 3 bases unexplained. Taken from the germline V gene, the CDR1 and CDR2 loops are SGHDT and YYEEEE. The sequencing input was PBMCs. Recombination joined TRBV5-6 with TRBJ1-6, with 9 junctional bases fitting TRBD1. This clonotype was sampled from a middle-aged man in good health and CMV-seronegative. This receptor has the CDR3 CASSAGQGSYNSPLHF. The DNA reads TGTGCCAGCAGCGCTGGACAGGGGTCCTATAATTCACCCCTCCACTTT.